This T cell receptor (beta chain) was recorded in a study of cytomegalovirus exposure and HLA in healthy donors. Study-level findings and limits: Being productive about 87% or about 30% of the time was typical of most TCR beta V segments in an earlier analysis.

Per the germline V gene, CDR1 is LNHDA and CDR2 is SQIVND (reference sequence). The CDR3 is made up of 15 amino acids. V was shortened by 2 bases and J by 7 bases, with 17 bases between the two germline ends. Primers for the PCR totalled 60 Vbeta and 13 Jbeta. Original handling: Later reanalysis found around 84 million unique TCR beta chains, roughly 10 million of them shared. Measured with immunoSEQ multiplex PCR; TCRdb has only the in-frame clones, and not every one. V, J and clone size are those of that table, while D and trimming were read from the DNA. This sample yields some 70,000 clones, of which approximately 84% are seen a single time; around 2.4% belongs to the top ten. With regard to this clone: What it recognizes is unknown.

What was sequenced was PBMCs. The rearrangement uses TRBV19 and TRBJ1-2, with D possibly matching TRBD1 (6 bases). The source of this sequence is a woman aged 50 to 65 in good health and CMV-seronegative. The CDR3 DNA is TGTGCCAGTAGTATAAAGGGGTATACAGGGTTTGGCTACACCTTC. Encoded protein: CASSIKGYTGFGYTF.